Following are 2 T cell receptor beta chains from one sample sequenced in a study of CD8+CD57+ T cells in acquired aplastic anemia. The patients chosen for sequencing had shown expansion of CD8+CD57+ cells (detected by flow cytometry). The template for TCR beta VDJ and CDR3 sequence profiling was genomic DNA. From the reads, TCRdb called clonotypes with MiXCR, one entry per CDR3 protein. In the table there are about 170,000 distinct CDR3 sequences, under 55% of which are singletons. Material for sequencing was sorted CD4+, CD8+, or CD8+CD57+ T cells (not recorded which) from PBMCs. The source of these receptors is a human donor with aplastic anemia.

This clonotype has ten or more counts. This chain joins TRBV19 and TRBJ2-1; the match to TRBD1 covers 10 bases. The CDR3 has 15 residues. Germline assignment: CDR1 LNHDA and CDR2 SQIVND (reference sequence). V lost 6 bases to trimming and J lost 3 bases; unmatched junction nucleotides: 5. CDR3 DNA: TGTGCCAGTAGGACCGGGACAGGGGTCTACAATGAGCAGTTCTTC. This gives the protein CASRTGTGVYNEQFF.

The CDR3 nucleotides read TGTGCCAGCAGATCAGGGACCTACGAGCAGTACTTC. As protein: CASRSGTYEQYF. The chain uses TRBV12-3 or TRBV12-4 and TRBJ2-7, with D perhaps matching TRBD1 (5 bases). The germline V and J ends were trimmed by 6 bases and 2 bases, with 8 bases remaining between them. The CDR3 totals 12 residues.